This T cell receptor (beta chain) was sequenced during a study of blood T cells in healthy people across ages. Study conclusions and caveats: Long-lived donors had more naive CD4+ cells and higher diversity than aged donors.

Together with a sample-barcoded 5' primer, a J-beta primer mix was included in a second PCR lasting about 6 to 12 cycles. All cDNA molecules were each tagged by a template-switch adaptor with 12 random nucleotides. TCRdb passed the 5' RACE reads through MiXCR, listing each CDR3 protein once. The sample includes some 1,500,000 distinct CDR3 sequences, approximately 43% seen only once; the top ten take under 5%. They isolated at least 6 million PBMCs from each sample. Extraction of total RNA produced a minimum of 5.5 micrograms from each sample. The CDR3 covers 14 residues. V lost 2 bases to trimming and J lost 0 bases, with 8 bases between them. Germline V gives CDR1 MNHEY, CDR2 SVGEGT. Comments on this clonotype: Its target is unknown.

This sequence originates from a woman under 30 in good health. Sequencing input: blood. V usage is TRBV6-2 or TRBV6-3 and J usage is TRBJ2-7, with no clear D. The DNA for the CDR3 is TGTGCCAGCAGTTACCGCAGTCTCTCCTACGAGCAGTACTTC. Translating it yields CASSYRSLSYEQYF.